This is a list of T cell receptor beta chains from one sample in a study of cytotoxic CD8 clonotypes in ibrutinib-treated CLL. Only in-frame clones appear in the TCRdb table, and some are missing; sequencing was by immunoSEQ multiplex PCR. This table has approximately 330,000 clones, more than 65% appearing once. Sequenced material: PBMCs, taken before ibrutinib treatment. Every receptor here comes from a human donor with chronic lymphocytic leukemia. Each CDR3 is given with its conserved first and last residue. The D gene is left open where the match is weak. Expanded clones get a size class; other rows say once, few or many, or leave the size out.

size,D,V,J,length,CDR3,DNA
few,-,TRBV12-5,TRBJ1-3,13,CASGLTSGNTIYF,TGTGCTAGTGGCCTTACCTCTGGAAACACCATATATTTT
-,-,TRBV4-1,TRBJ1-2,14,CASSFRTASYGYTF,TGCGCCAGCAGTTTCCGGACAGCCTCCTATGGCTACACCTTC
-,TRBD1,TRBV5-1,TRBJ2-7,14,CASSFGQGAGEQYF,TGCGCCAGCAGCTTCGGACAGGGGGCTGGGGAGCAGTACTTC
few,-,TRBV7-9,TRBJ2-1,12,CASSPDYNEQFF,TGTGCCAGCAGCCCAGATTACAATGAGCAGTTCTTC
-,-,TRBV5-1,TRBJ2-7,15,CASSLAVGDPYEQYF,TGCGCCAGCAGCTTGGCGGTCGGGGACCCCTACGAGCAGTACTTC
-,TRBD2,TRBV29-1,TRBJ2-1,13,CSVQGTSNNEQFF,TGCAGCGTTCAGGGGACTAGCAACAATGAGCAGTTCTTC
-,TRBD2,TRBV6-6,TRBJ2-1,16,CASSYSGLAGDNEQFF,TGTGCCAGCAGTTACTCTGGACTAGCGGGAGACAATGAGCAGTTCTTC
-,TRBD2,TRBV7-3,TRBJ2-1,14,CASSSGLAGGEQFF,TGTGCCAGCAGCTCGGGACTAGCGGGAGGTGAGCAGTTCTTC
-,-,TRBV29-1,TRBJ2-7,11,CSVEVSYEQYF,TGCAGCGTTGAGGTCTCCTACGAGCAGTACTTC
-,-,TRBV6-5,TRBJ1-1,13,CASSYGDATEAFF,TGTGCCAGCAGTTACGGGGACGCCACTGAAGCTTTCTTT
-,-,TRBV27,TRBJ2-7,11,CASSGKNEQYF,TGTGCCAGCAGTGGGAAGAACGAGCAGTACTTC
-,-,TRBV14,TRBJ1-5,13,CASSLTGNQPQHF,TGTGCCAGCAGTTTGACAGGAAATCAGCCCCAGCATTTT
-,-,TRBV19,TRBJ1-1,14,CASSMGLRWTEAFF,TGTGCCAGTAGTATGGGTCTTAGATGGACTGAAGCTTTCTTT
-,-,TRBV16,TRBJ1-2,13,CASALARDYGYTF,TGTGCCAGCGCCCTGGCGCGGGACTATGGCTACACCTTC
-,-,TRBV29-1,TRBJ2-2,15,CSGRKGGLNTGELFF,TGCAGCGGGCGAAAAGGGGGGCTTAACACCGGGGAGCTGTTTTTT
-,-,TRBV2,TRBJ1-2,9,CASGTGYTF,TGTGCCAGCGGGACTGGCTACACCTTC
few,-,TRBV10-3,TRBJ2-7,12,CAILDSSYEQYF,TGTGCCATCCTGGACAGCTCCTACGAGCAGTACTTC
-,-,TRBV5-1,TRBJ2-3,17,CASFPLQRYTSTDTQYF,TGCGCCAGCTTTCCCTTACAGCGGTACACTAGCACAGATACGCAGTATTTT
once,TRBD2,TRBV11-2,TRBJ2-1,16,CASSLDRAGGNNEQFF,TGTGCCAGCAGCTTAGATAGAGCGGGGGGGAACAATGAGCAGTTCTTC
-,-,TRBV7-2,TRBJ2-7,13,CASSFVDADEQYF,TGTGCCAGCAGCTTTGTGGACGCCGACGAGCAGTACTTC
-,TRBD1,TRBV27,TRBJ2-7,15,CASSPTGTGVYEQYF,TGTGCCAGCAGCCCAACCGGGACAGGGGTATACGAGCAGTACTTC
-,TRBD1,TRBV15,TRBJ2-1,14,CATLDRVTYNEQFF,TGTGCCACCCTCGACAGGGTAACCTACAATGAGCAGTTCTTC
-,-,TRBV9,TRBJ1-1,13,CASSAGQRTEAFF,TGTGCCAGCAGCGCAGGACAGCGAACTGAAGCTTTCTTT
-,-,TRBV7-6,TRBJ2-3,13,CASSQDRPDTQYF,TGTGCCAGCAGCCAGGACCGCCCGGATACGCAGTATTTT
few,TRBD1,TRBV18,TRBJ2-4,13,CASSPGTGNIQYF,TGTGCCAGCTCACCAGGGACAGGAAACATTCAGTACTTC
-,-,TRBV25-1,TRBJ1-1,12,CASNKDSTEAFF,TGTGCCAGCAACAAGGACAGCACTGAAGCTTTCTTT
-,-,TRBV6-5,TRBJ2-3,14,CASSYLLATDTQYF,TGTGCCAGCAGTTATCTGCTAGCGACAGATACGCAGTATTTT